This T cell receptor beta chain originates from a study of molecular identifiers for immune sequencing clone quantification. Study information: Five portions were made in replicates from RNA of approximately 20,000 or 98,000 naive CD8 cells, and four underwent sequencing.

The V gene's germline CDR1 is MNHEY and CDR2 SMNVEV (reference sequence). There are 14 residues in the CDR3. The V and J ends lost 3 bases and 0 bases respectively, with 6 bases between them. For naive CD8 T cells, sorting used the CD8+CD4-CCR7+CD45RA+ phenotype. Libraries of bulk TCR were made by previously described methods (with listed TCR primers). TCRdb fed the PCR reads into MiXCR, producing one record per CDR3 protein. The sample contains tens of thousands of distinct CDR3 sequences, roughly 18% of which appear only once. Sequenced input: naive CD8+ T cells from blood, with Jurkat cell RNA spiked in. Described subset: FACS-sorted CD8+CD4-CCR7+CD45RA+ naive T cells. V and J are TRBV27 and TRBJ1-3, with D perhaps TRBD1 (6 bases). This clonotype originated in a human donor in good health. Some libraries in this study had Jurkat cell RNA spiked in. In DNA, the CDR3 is TGTGCCAGCAGTTTGACAGGCTCTGGAAACACCATATATTTT. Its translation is CASSLTGSGNTIYF.